One and the same sample provided the 14 T cell receptor beta chains below, sequenced in a study of control samples from healthy donors and cancer patients. Assay used: immunoSEQ multiplex PCR; TCRdb lists only in-frame clones, some missing. The profile covers about 150,000 clones, with roughly nine tenths appearing a single time and 0.68% taken by the ten largest. Sequencing was carried out using blood. The receptors here all came from a woman under 40 in good health.

The chain has TRBV28 and TRBJ2-7, with a weak D call TRBD2 (5 bases). The germline gives CDR1 MDHEN, CDR2 SYDVKM. Trimming removed 3 bases from V and 3 bases from J, with 9 bases in between. The CDR3 runs 13 residues. The CDR3 region is CASSLRVGYEQYF. Written as DNA, the CDR3 is TGTGCCAGCAGTTTGCGGGTGGGCTACGAGCAGTACTTC.

As DNA, the CDR3 is TGTGCCTGGAGGGCTCTAGGGTCAAGGACAGATACGCAGTATTTT. This translates into CAWRALGSRTDTQYF. This sequence joins TRBV30 and TRBJ2-3; D is unresolved. Trimming took 3 bases from V and 3 from J, leaving 16 bases between them. The CDR3 spans 15 residues. Germline values: CDR1 GTSNPN, CDR2 SVGIG (reference sequence).

The chain couples TRBV30 to TRBJ1-2, with D hard to call. Germline loops: CDR1 GTSNPN, CDR2 SVGIG (reference sequence). There are 15 residues in the CDR3. V dropped 3 bases and J dropped 2 bases, with 16 bases sitting between them. DNA of the CDR3: TGTGCCTGGAGGGGTCACGGGCTGATAAACTATGGCTACACCTTC. Protein sequence: CAWRGHGLINYGYTF.

CDR3 in DNA: TGTGCCAGCAGTTTCAGGGGCCCCTACGAGCAGTACTTC. Translating gives CASSFRGPYEQYF. V is TRBV27 and J is TRBJ2-7; a possible D gene is TRBD1 (6 bases). The CDR3 runs 13 residues. Germline V gene data show CDR1 as MNHEY and CDR2 as SMNVEV (reference sequence). Between the trimmed V and J ends, which lost 3 bases and 2 bases, there was a span of 8 bases.

The J gene is TRBJ1-1, the V gene TRBV19, with TRBD1 matching 11 bases. V lost 3 bases to trimming and J lost 0 bases; unmatched junction nucleotides: 9. The CDR3 runs to 18 residues. Germline V gene lookup returns CDR1 LNHDA and CDR2 SQIVND (reference sequence). The CDR3 bases are TGTGCCAGTAGTATTTCGCGGACAGGGGGCAACATGAACACTGAAGCTTTCTTT. Translation gives CASSISRTGGNMNTEAFF.

V gene TRBV19 combines with J gene TRBJ2-1; tentatively, D is TRBD2 (6 bases). V shed 4 bases and J shed 8 bases, with 24 bases lying between them. CDR3 length: 17 amino acids. Looked up from germline, CDR1 is LNHDA and CDR2 is SQIVND (reference sequence). The CDR3 here is CASSSFPGGGLVHEQFF. DNA for the CDR3: TGTGCCAGTAGTAGCTTTCCTGGCGGAGGGTTGGTTCATGAGCAGTTCTTC.

This clone was recorded only once. The chain uses TRBV4-2 and TRBJ1-6, with D hard to call. With 5 bases removed from V and 7 bases from J, the gap between germline ends came to 6 bases. Germline V CDR1 and CDR2: LGHNA, YNFKEQ. The CDR3 extends over 12 amino acids. The CDR3 nucleotides are TGTGCCAGCAGCGCGGGAAATTCACCCCTCCACTTT. Its translation: CASSAGNSPLHF.

In this sample, this clone turned up once. The rearrangement uses TRBV7-3 and TRBJ2-1; no reliable D call. Per germline, CDR1 SGHTA and CDR2 FQGTGA. The CDR3 loop spans 13 amino acids. Trimming cost V 0 bases and J 9 bases, with 9 bases left between them. The CDR3 DNA sequence: TGTGCCAGCAGCTTAACCCCCATGATTGAGCAGTTCTTC. Amino acid sequence: CASSLTPMIEQFF.

V is TRBV28 and J is TRBJ2-5, with D maybe TRBD1 (5 bases). The V and J ends lost 5 bases and 2 bases respectively, with 15 bases between them. The CDR3 spans 15 residues. The germline gives CDR1 MDHEN, CDR2 SYDVKM. The CDR3 is CASSPSGQGQETQYF. The CDR3 DNA reads as TGTGCCAGCAGTCCATCCGGGCAGGGTCAAGAGACCCAGTACTTC.

The gene calls are TRBV7-9 and TRBJ2-5, with 11 positions matching TRBD1. Germline V gives CDR1 SEHNR, CDR2 FQNEAQ (reference sequence). The CDR3 has 14 amino acids. The junction had 5 bases not matched to a gene; V was cut back by 5 bases and J by 6 bases. DNA for the CDR3: TGTGCCAGCAGCCAAACGGACAGGGGGCAGACCCAGTACTTC. Its protein product is CASSQTDRGQTQYF. The entire variable domain, with the rest obtained from reference TRBV7-9 and TRBJ2-5, is as follows: DTGVSQNPRHKITKRGQNVTFRCDPISEHNRLYWYRQTLGQGPEFLTYFQNEAQLEKSRLLSDRFSAERPKGSFSTLEIQRTEQGDSAMYLCASSQTDRGQTQYFGPGTRLLVL.

The chain carries TRBV15 and TRBJ1-4, with D tentatively TRBD1 (6 bases). Trimming stripped 0 bases from V and 7 bases from J, with 12 bases between. CDR3 length equals 15 residues. The V gene's germline CDR1 is LNHNV and CDR2 YYDKDF (reference sequence). This CDR3 reads CATSRDPGGGEKLFF. The CDR3 coding sequence is TGTGCCACCAGCAGAGATCCGGGGGGCGGTGAAAAACTGTTTTTT. Full variable domain (outside the CDR3, taken from reference TRBV15 and TRBJ1-4): DAMVIQNPRYQVTQFGKPVTLSCSQTLNHNVMYWYQQKSSQAPKLLFHYYDKDFNNEADTPDNFQSRRPNTSFCFLDIRSPGLGDTAMYLCATSRDPGGGEKLFFGSGTQLSVL.

The rearrangement links TRBV28 to TRBJ1-1; no firm D call. The CDR3 extends over 13 amino acids. Germline V gene data show CDR1 as MDHEN and CDR2 as SYDVKM. Trimming took off 5 bases at V and 1 base at J, with 8 bases between the two ends. CDR3 amino acids: CASSSDTNTEAFF. CDR3 coding DNA: TGTGCCAGCAGTAGTGACACGAACACTGAAGCTTTCTTT.

The CDR3 loop is CASSLSGPSPLHF. The CDR3 bases are TGTGCCAGCAGCCTCTCGGGACCGTCACCCCTCCACTTT. The rearrangement uses TRBV27 and TRBJ1-6; a weak D match, TRBD1 (5 bases). The CDR3 length is 13 residues. Germline-derived CDR1 and CDR2 are MNHEY and SMNVEV (reference sequence). V was pared by 6 bases and J by 10 bases, with 13 bases between.

The chain has TRBV28 and TRBJ1-3; 9 bases line up with TRBD1. The CDR3 is 15 residues long. With 3 bases clipped from V and 4 bases from J, the junction kept 4 bases outside the gene matches. Germline V gene sequence: CDR1 MDHEN, CDR2 SYDVKM. The CDR3 DNA reads as TGTGCCAGCAGTTTGATGGGACAGGGAGGAAACACCATATATTTT. This codes for CASSLMGQGGNTIYF.